The rows below give T cell receptor beta chains drawn from one sample of a study of graft-versus-host responses after intestinal transplantation. Profiling relied on immunoSEQ multiplex PCR, and the TCRdb table lists in-frame clones only, not all of them. The data contain some 3,900 clones, roughly 41% of them singletons. Sequencing was performed on alloreactive CD8+ T cells from a mixed lymphocyte reaction culture, taken before transplantation. The receptors derive from a human patient who was an organ donor for intestinal transplantation. CDR3s include the opening cysteine and the closing phenylalanine or tryptophan. D genes are given only for firm matches. Rows give clone size only sometimes, using once, few, many, or a class for an expanded clone.

TRBJ2-7	.	.	TRBV9	TGTGCCAGCAGCCCCCAGACTTCACCCCCCTACGAGCAGTACTTC	CASSPQTSPPYEQYF
TRBJ2-3	few	TRBD2	TRBV6-5	TGTGCCAGCAGTTACGCCCTAGCGGGAGGGCCCGATACGCAGTATTTT	CASSYALAGGPDTQYF
TRBJ2-4	.	.	TRBV13	TGTGCCAGCAGCTTTGAGGGGACAAAGGCCAAAAACATTCAGTACTTC	CASSFEGTKAKNIQYF
TRBJ2-2	medium-sized	TRBD1	TRBV28	TGTGCCAGCAGTTTTTTACAGGGGAAAAACACCGGGGAGCTGTTTTTT	CASSFLQGKNTGELFF
TRBJ2-1	.	TRBD2	TRBV27	TGTGCCAGCAGTGCTGGGACTAACGTCCACCGGTACAATGAGCAGTTCTTC	CASSAGTNVHRYNEQFF
TRBJ1-1	.	.	TRBV11-1	TGTGCCAGCAGCTTAGGCTACCGGGAATCGGAGTTCGCTGAAGCTTTCTTT	CASSLGYRESEFAEAFF
TRBJ1-2	.	TRBD1	TRBV10-3	TGTGCCACCCAACAACAGGGGAGTGATGGCTACACCTTC	CATQQQGSDGYTF
TRBJ1-1	few	TRBD1	TRBV7-6	TGTGCCAGCAGCGGGCACAAACAGGGGTCGACTGAAGCTTTCTTT	CASSGHKQGSTEAFF
TRBJ2-3	medium-sized	.	TRBV27	TGTGCCAGCAGTTTCTGGGCGGGAACCGTTCAAGATACGCAGTATTTT	CASSFWAGTVQDTQYF
TRBJ1-1	.	.	TRBV30	TGTGCCTGGAGTACCCACTACACTGAAGCTTTCTTT	CAWSTHYTEAFF
TRBJ2-1	.	.	TRBV18	TGTGCCAGCTCACTTGGCAGCTACAATGAGCAGTTCTTC	CASSLGSYNEQFF
TRBJ2-1	.	.	TRBV4-2	TGTGCCAGCAGCCAAATCAATGATTGCGATGAGCAGTTCTTC	CASSQINDCDEQFF
TRBJ2-2	medium-sized	.	TRBV28	TGTGCCAGCAGACTAGGGCAGGGGTTCCGGAACACCGGGGAGCTGTTTTTT	CASRLGQGFRNTGELFF
TRBJ2-7	large	.	TRBV4-1	TGCGCCAGCAGCCAAGTCAACTCCCCCGAGCAGTACTTC	CASSQVNSPEQYF
TRBJ1-2	.	TRBD1	TRBV6-6	TGTGCCAGCAGAAGACAGGGGGATGGCTACACCTTC	CASRRQGDGYTF
TRBJ2-7	few	.	TRBV7-9	TGTGCCAGCAGCTTAAGGCGCGGCACTCCCTACGAGCAGTACTTC	CASSLRRGTPYEQYF
TRBJ1-2	.	TRBD1	TRBV28	TGTGCCAGTCTCTCCGGACAGGGGCCCCCCGGCCCCCATGGCTACACCTTC	CASLSGQGPPGPHGYTF
TRBJ1-1	few	.	TRBV7-9	TGTGCCAGCAGCTCAACAATGAACACTGAAGCTTTCTTT	CASSSTMNTEAFF
TRBJ2-3	few	TRBD1	TRBV7-9	TGTGCCAGCAGCTGGAACAACTGGGACAGCAGCACAGATACGCAGTATTTT	CASSWNNWDSSTDTQYF
TRBJ1-2	.	.	TRBV15	TGTGCCACCAGCAATCCCCCGGAGGATGGCTACACCTTC	CATSNPPEDGYTF
TRBJ1-5	few	TRBD1	TRBV10-1	TGCGCCAGCAGTTCTCCAACCCTATCCGGACAGGGTTGCCGTCGACAGCCCCAGCATTTT	CASSSPTLSGQGCRRQPQHF
TRBJ1-1	.	TRBD1	TRBV27	TGTGCCAGCAGAGGGGGCTGGGTCCCATACACTGAAGCTTTCTTT	CASRGGWVPYTEAFF
TRBJ2-1	.	TRBD2	TRBV7-9	TGTGCCAGCAGCTCGTCTTGGGAGGGGCAGTTCTTC	CASSSSWEGQFF
TRBJ2-7	.	.	TRBV21-1	TGTGCCAGCAGCAAAAAGACAGGGGTCTACGAGCAGTACTTC	CASSKKTGVYEQYF
TRBJ2-7	medium-sized	.	TRBV5-5	TGTGCCAGCAGCTGGGGCGCAGGGGTGGACGAGCAGTACTTC	CASSWGAGVDEQYF
TRBJ1-5	.	.	TRBV5-6	TGTGCCAGCAGCTCATACCTCGGGGAGTATAGCAATCAGCCCCAGCATTTT	CASSSYLGEYSNQPQHF
TRBJ2-1	.	TRBD2	TRBV7-6	TGTGCCAGCAGCTTGAAAGAGCGGGAGGGCGGGGATGAGCAGTTCTTC	CASSLKEREGGDEQFF
TRBJ1-1	.	.	TRBV10-1	TGCGCCAGCAGAGCAGGGAACACTGAAGCTTTCTTT	CASRAGNTEAFF
TRBJ1-2	few	TRBD1	TRBV30	TGTGCCTGGAGTGCTACAGGGGGCCAGGATGGCTACACCTTC	CAWSATGGQDGYTF
TRBJ2-1	.	.	TRBV7-3	TGTGCCAGCAGCCGGGACGGACTATACAATGAGCAGTTCTTC	CASSRDGLYNEQFF
TRBJ1-5	.	TRBD1	TRBV7-3	TGTGCCAGCAGCTTCGACCTGACAGGGGGCCTGGGTCAGCCCCAGCATTTT	CASSFDLTGGLGQPQHF